There are many counts of the clone carrying this TCR beta chain. Amplification of the TCR beta CDR3 regions used RNA transcripts (as template). A first-round RT-PCR used HTBI primers, followed by a second-round multiplex PCR. TCRdb fed the multiplex PCR reads into MiXCR, producing one record per CDR3 protein. The table has over a million distinct CDR3 sequences, roughly 35% seen once. These data come from a study of Graves' ophthalmopathy and Graves' hyperthyroidism. Study context: Where ophthalmopathy was absent within 18 months of follow-up, hyperthyroidism was stable.

After removal of 5 bases from V and 2 bases from J, the junction contained 8 bases not matched to a gene. Germline V gene data show CDR1 as MGHDK and CDR2 as SYGVNS. CDR3 length equals 15 residues. The V call is TRBV25-1, the J call TRBJ2-7; 8 bases align to TRBD1. Sequencing was carried out using peripheral blood or thyroid tissue (not recorded which). The sequence derives from an adult man with Graves' hyperthyroidism. This CDR3 is CASSNRDRIPYEQYF. CDR3 in DNA: TGTGCCAGCAGTAACCGGGACAGGATCCCCTACGAGCAGTACTTC.